What follows is one T cell receptor (beta chain) and its context. Its antigen is as yet unknown. This sample stems from a study of identical twins. Looked up from germline, CDR1 is SGHTA and CDR2 is FQGNSA. Between the trimmed V and J ends, which lost 0 bases and 5 bases, there was a span of 10 bases. This CDR3 region has 15 residues. General observations from the study: Twin-shared out-of-frame alpha sequences were enriched for low generation probability. Cord blood beta clonotypes that were abundant carried fewer insertions, and memory repertoires showed no such trend.

TCRdb re-analysed the 5' RACE reads in MiXCR, keeping a single row per CDR3 protein. This repertoire shows about 470,000 distinct CDR3 sequences, roughly a quarter found once; its top ten account for about 2.7%. This same sample was also part of a study on T cells expressing NK-cell markers. That study adds: More than 5 donors carried dominant NKG2C+ clonotypes that made up 1.0-7.0% of their CD8+ T cells. Expanded clones of NKG2C+ T cells had an unclear HCMV specificity.

The TCR was taken from a woman aged 18-29 years in good health. The chain links TRBV7-2 to TRBJ2-2; D is undetermined. The specimen was CD4+ T cells sorted from blood. The CDR3 region has the DNA TGTGCCAGCAGCTTAGCGGCCTTAGTTACCGGGGAGCTGTTTTTT. This encodes CASSLAALVTGELFF.